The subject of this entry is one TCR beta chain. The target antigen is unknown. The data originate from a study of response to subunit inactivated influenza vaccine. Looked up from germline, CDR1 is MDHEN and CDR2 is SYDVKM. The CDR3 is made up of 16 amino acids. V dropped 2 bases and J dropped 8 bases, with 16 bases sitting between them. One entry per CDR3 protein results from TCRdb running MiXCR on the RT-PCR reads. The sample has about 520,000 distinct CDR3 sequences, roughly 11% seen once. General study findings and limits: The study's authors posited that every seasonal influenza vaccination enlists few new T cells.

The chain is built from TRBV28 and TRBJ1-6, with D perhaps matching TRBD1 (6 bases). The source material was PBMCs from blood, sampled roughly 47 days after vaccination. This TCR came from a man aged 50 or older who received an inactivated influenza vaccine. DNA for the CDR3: TGTGCCAGCAGTTTAGGCCGGCAGGGGTCTTATTCACCCCTCCACTTT. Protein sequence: CASSLGRQGSYSPLHF.